The T cell receptor (beta chain) described here comes from a study of tumor and adjacent non-tumor tissue in lung cancer. Notes on this clonotype: No antigen is known for it. The junction differs from germline at one of its ends, possibly a read error.

The library came from three nested PCR rounds adapted from ARM-PCR protocols. TCRdb re-called the multiplex PCR reads through MiXCR, storing one row per CDR3 protein. This table holds some 77,000 distinct CDR3 sequences, about two thirds found once. The CDR3 length is 14 residues. The germline V gene has CDR1 MDHEN and CDR2 SYDVKM. Overall study results and limits: Top 100 clones took a larger repertoire share in normal lung.

The template was RNA from unsorted bulk tissue. The chain couples TRBV28 to TRBJ1-2; possibly TRBD1 for D (5 bases). Specimen: lung tumor tissue. The origin of this receptor is a woman between 70 and 85 years old with non-small cell lung cancer. The CDR3 DNA is TGCGCCAGCAAGTCGGGACTGAACAACTATGGCTACACCTTC. Encoded protein: CASKSGLNNYGYTF.